These 21 T cell receptor beta chains originate from one sample sequenced in a study of identical twins. TCRdb re-analysed the 5' RACE reads in MiXCR, keeping a single row per CDR3 protein. The repertoire holds approximately 280,000 distinct CDR3 sequences, with under 9% as singletons. The same data also contributed to another study, on yellow fever vaccine responses in identical twins.

The sample was memory (CD45RO+) T cells sorted from blood. Every receptor here comes from a young woman in good health.

This clonotype was found many times. The gene calls are TRBV6-5 and TRBJ2-7; 13 nucleotides align to TRBD2. The germline V gene has CDR1 MNHEY and CDR2 SVGAGI. The trim removed 2 bases at V and 6 bases at J, leaving 7 bases unmatched. This CDR3 is built from 16 residues. The CDR3: CASSYTRTSGSSEQYF. The CDR3 DNA reads as TGTGCCAGCAGTTACACCAGGACTAGCGGGAGTAGCGAGCAGTACTTC.

In its sample, this clonotype was seen a few times. This chain's CDR3 is CASSSSRGRTDTQYF. The CDR3 DNA reads as TGTGCCAGCAGCTCTAGCCGGGGTCGAACAGATACGCAGTATTTT. The gene calls are TRBV7-9 and TRBJ2-3, with D possibly TRBD2 on 5 matching bases. The CDR3 covers 15 residues. V was clipped by 4 bases and J by 3 bases, with 14 bases between them. Germline V gene lookup returns CDR1 SEHNR and CDR2 FQNEAQ (reference sequence).

The chain joins TRBV5-1 to TRBJ1-1; weak D call: TRBD1 (6 bases). CDR3 length equals 15 residues. The V end lost 6 bases, the J end lost 7 bases, and 22 bases lay between the germline ends. The germline V gene encodes CDR1 SGHRS and CDR2 YFSETQ. The CDR3 sequence: CASTQSTGRLGEAFF. The DNA for the CDR3 is TGCGCCAGCACCCAATCGACAGGTCGATTGGGTGAAGCTTTCTTT. Combining the CDR3 with reference TRBV5-1 and TRBJ1-1 gives the whole variable domain KAGVTQTPRYLIKTRGQQVTLSCSPISGHRSVSWYQQTPGQGLQFLFEYFSETQRNKGNFPGRFSGRQFSNSRSEMNVSTLELGDSALYLCASTQSTGRLGEAFFGQGTRLTVV.

V gene TRBV20-1 combines with J gene TRBJ2-1; the match to TRBD1 covers 11 bases. Trimming cost V 6 bases and J 8 bases; bases outside gene matches: 9. The CDR3 contains 14 residues. The germline CDR1 and CDR2 sequences are DFQATT and SNEGSKA (reference sequence). DNA for the CDR3: TGCAGTGCCGATGGACAGGGGGCTCAGGATGAGCAGTTCTTC. Amino acid sequence: CSADGQGAQDEQFF.

The V call is TRBV19, the J call TRBJ2-3, with D perhaps matching TRBD1 (6 bases). The CDR3 covers 14 residues. Between the trimmed V and J ends, which lost 6 bases and 2 bases, there was a span of 12 bases. Per germline, CDR1 LNHDA and CDR2 SQIVND (reference sequence). The CDR3, as DNA: TGTGCCAGTAGATCCGGGACATACACAGATACGCAGTATTTT. It translates to CASRSGTYTDTQYF.

This chain uses TRBV4-2 with TRBJ2-3, with TRBD1 matching over 12 bases. V lost 3 bases to trimming and J lost 3 bases; unmatched junction nucleotides: 1. CDR1 and CDR2 (germline): LGHNA, YNFKEQ. There are 15 residues in the CDR3. The CDR3 sequence is CASSQGQGATDTQYF. The CDR3 DNA is TGTGCCAGCAGCCAGGGACAGGGGGCGACAGATACGCAGTATTTT.

This clonotype was seen repeatedly, ten times or more. CDR3 in DNA: TGCAGTGCTCGGGACCATTCATCGAGCGCAGATACGCAGTATTTT. Translating gives CSARDHSSSADTQYF. The rearrangement uses TRBV20-1 and TRBJ2-3; D is perhaps TRBD1 or TRBD2 (5 bases each). V lost 5 bases and J lost 4, with 19 bases in between. Germline CDR1 DFQATT, CDR2 SNEGSKA (reference sequence). The CDR3 extends over 15 amino acids.

The chain is built from TRBV10-3 and TRBJ2-2, with D possibly TRBD1 on 6 matching bases. There are 16 residues in the CDR3. V lost 8 bases and J 0 bases, leaving 16 bases between the germline ends. Germline V gene data show CDR1 as ENHRY and CDR2 as SYGVKD. CDR3 amino acids: CAILAWGHTNTGELFF. Here the CDR3 DNA reads TGTGCCATCTTGGCGTGGGGGCACACGAACACCGGGGAGCTGTTTTTT.

Ten or more counts support this clonotype. The chain combines TRBV14 with TRBJ2-1; 12 nucleotides align to TRBD2. V lost 4 bases to trimming and J lost 0 bases; unmatched junction nucleotides: 1. The CDR3 sequence is 16 residues long. Germline CDR1 SGHDN, CDR2 FVKESK. CDR3 residues: CASSLLAGGSYNEQFF. The CDR3, as DNA: TGTGCCAGCAGCCTACTAGCGGGAGGCTCCTACAATGAGCAGTTCTTC.

This clonotype has only a few counts. The chain links TRBV28 to TRBJ1-5; 12 nucleotides line up with TRBD1. CDR1 is MDHEN and CDR2 is SYDVKM in the germline V gene. The CDR3 is 16 residues long. In nucleotides, the CDR3 is TGTGCGGGGGGGACAGGGGGCGTCCATCCCAATCAGCCCCAGCATTTT. Its translation: CAGGTGGVHPNQPQHF.

In its sample, this clonotype was seen many times. Here the CDR3 reads CAVHRDRGTEAFF. CDR3 in DNA: TGTGCCGTCCACCGGGACAGAGGGACTGAAGCTTTCTTT. The rearrangement uses TRBV10-3 and TRBJ1-1; 7 positions agree with TRBD1. Per germline, CDR1 ENHRY and CDR2 SYGVKD. The length of the CDR3 is 13 residues. J gave up 5 bases and V 11 bases, and 11 bases lay outside the gene matches.

This clonotype was detected a few times. This chain uses TRBV4-1 with TRBJ1-5; D ambiguous. The V end was cut by 0 bases, the J end by 5 bases, with 11 bases between. The CDR3 has 15 residues. The V gene's germline CDR1 is MGHRA and CDR2 YSYEKL. CDR3 in DNA: TGCGCCAGCAGCCAAGAGTACAAGACCTATCAGCCCCAGCATTTT. It yields the protein CASSQEYKTYQPQHF.

This clonotype turned up a few times. The chain has TRBV5-6 and TRBJ1-1, with D perhaps matching TRBD1 (5 bases). Deletions cut 0 bases from V and 11 bases from J, with 11 bases between. Germline loops: CDR1 SGHDT, CDR2 YYEEEE. The CDR3 is 12 amino acids. This CDR3 is CASSLALGDAFF. For the CDR3, the DNA is TGTGCCAGCAGCTTGGCCTTGGGGGACGCTTTCTTT.

This clonotype has a handful of counts. V is TRBV4-2 and J is TRBJ2-1; 7 nucleotides align to TRBD1. The CDR3 sequence is 17 residues long. Germline CDR1 is LGHNA and CDR2 is YNFKEQ. After removal of 0 bases from V and 2 bases from J, the junction contained 7 bases not matched to a gene. The CDR3 sequence: CASSQEGTVGPYNEQFF. CDR3 nucleotide sequence: TGTGCCAGCAGCCAAGAAGGGACAGTTGGCCCCTACAATGAGCAGTTCTTC.

In its sample, this clonotype was seen a few times. J is TRBJ1-4 and V is TRBV5-5; no clear D. Germline values: CDR1 SGHKS, CDR2 YYEKEE (reference sequence). The CDR3 runs to 15 residues. With 5 bases removed from V and 8 bases from J, the gap between germline ends came to 19 bases. The CDR3 coding sequence is TGTGCCAGCAGTCCCCCCGGCCAGGTGCACGAAAAACTGTTTTTT. This sequence encodes CASSPPGQVHEKLFF.

This clonotype showed up many times. This chain joins TRBV15 and TRBJ2-1, with D perhaps TRBD1 or TRBD2 (5 bases each). V lost 0 bases to trimming and J lost 8 bases, with 8 bases between them. The CDR3 covers 13 residues. Germline CDR1 is LNHNV and CDR2 is YYDKDF (reference sequence). The CDR3 coding sequence is TGTGCCACCAGCAGAGATTTGGGGGATGAGCAGTTCTTC. It specifies CATSRDLGDEQFF.

In this sample, this clonotype turned up a few times. The chain has TRBV28 and TRBJ1-2, with 9 bases identical to TRBD1. Germline lookup yields CDR1 MDHEN and CDR2 SYDVKM. The trim removed 6 bases at V and 4 bases at J, leaving 6 bases unmatched. CDR3 length: 14 residues. CDR3 amino acids: CASRPGTGIYGYTF. CDR3 DNA sequence: TGTGCCAGCAGGCCCGGGACAGGGATCTATGGCTACACCTTC.

This clonotype showed up many times. The gene calls are TRBV3-1 and TRBJ1-3, with TRBD1 identical over 7 bases. With 5 bases clipped from V and 0 bases from J, the junction kept 4 bases outside the gene matches. This CDR3 comprises 15 residues. Germline V gene data show CDR1 as LGHDT and CDR2 as YNNKEL (reference sequence). CDR3: CASSETGDSGNTIYF. The CDR3 DNA reads as TGTGCCAGCAGCGAAACAGGGGACTCTGGAAACACCATATATTTT.

This clonotype was observed a handful of times. The gene calls are TRBV3-1 and TRBJ2-1; TRBD2 aligns across 15 bases. Trimming cost V 4 bases and J 8 bases; bases outside gene matches: 3. Germline lookup yields CDR1 LGHDT and CDR2 YNNKEL (reference sequence). This CDR3 has 15 residues. The CDR3 spells CASSPGLAGGYEQFF. In nucleotides, the CDR3 is TGTGCCAGCAGCCCGGGACTAGCGGGAGGATATGAGCAGTTCTTC.

The rearrangement uses TRBV7-7 and TRBJ2-5; unclear D gene. The V end lost 2 bases, the J end lost 1 base, and 14 bases lay between the germline ends. Looked up from germline, CDR1 is SSHAT and CDR2 is FNYEAQ (reference sequence). The CDR3 extends over 16 amino acids. CDR3 residues: CASSLLSASPQETQYF. The CDR3, as DNA: TGTGCCAGCAGCTTATTGTCCGCGTCCCCCCAAGAGACCCAGTACTTC.

V usage is TRBV5-1 and J usage is TRBJ2-5; 7 bases match TRBD1. The junction had 11 bases not matched to a gene; V was cut back by 4 bases and J by 5 bases. Per germline, CDR1 SGHRS and CDR2 YFSETQ. The CDR3 has 15 residues. CDR3 nucleotides: TGCGCCAGCAGCGCACGGGGACAGTTGGGGGAGACCCAGTACTTC. Translating gives CASSARGQLGETQYF.